This TCR beta chain was documented in a study of blood T cell repertoires in COVID-19. Study details: Samples of COVID-19 (acute and convalescent) were obtained from the United States, Italy and Spain. The analysed material was cDNA or gDNA that came from T cells, B-cell-depleted T cells, or PBMCs.

The J segment lost 2 bases and the V segment lost 4 bases, leaving 2 bases of the junction unmatched. The CDR3 length is 14 residues. Germline values: CDR1 SGDLS, CDR2 YYNGEE. In the original workflow: Reference gene primer amplification yielded estimated nucleated cell counts. Data came from immunoSEQ multiplex PCR; TCRdb stores just in-frame clones and leaves some out. Clone size and the V and J calls come from that table; the DNA yielded D and trimming. The table records 99,000 or so clones, around 74% of them present only once. The sample was peripheral blood. The receptor was isolated from a woman between 65 and 79 years old with acute or convalescent COVID-19. The J gene is TRBJ1-5, the V gene TRBV9; 8 nucleotides match TRBD1. This chain's CDR3 is CASSSGQGNQPQHF. CDR3 nucleotide sequence: TGTGCCAGCAGCTCGGGACAGGGCAATCAGCCCCAGCATTTT.